These T cell receptor beta chains were read from a single sample in a study of blood T cell repertoires in COVID-19. Profiled with immunoSEQ multiplex PCR; TCRdb holds only in-frame clones, not every one. This sample has some 73,000 clones; around four fifths occur once, and the top ten carry approximately 20%. What was sequenced was peripheral blood. These receptors all stem from a man in his fifties or sixties with acute or convalescent COVID-19. CDR3s include the opening cysteine and the closing phenylalanine or tryptophan. The D gene is left open where the match is weak. Not every row has a clone size; where given, it reads once, few, many or a size class.

d_call: TRBD2
v_call: TRBV4-2
j_call: TRBJ2-3
clone_size: -
cdr3_nt: TGTGCCAGCAGCCAAGATCGTCGGGAGGGGTCAGATACGCAGTATTTT
cdr3_aa: CASSQDRREGSDTQYF

d_call: -
v_call: TRBV3-1/TRBV3-2
j_call: TRBJ2-1
clone_size: -
cdr3_nt: TGTGCCAGCAGCCAAGACCCCACATACAATGAGCAGTTCTTC
cdr3_aa: CASSQDPTYNEQFF

d_call: -
v_call: TRBV15
j_call: TRBJ1-2
clone_size: -
cdr3_nt: TGTGCCACCAGCAGTCCCACGGGATCCTATGGCTACACCTTC
cdr3_aa: CATSSPTGSYGYTF

d_call: -
v_call: TRBV11-2
j_call: TRBJ2-2
clone_size: -
cdr3_nt: TGTGCCAGCGGGCTAGGGGTCGGGGAGCTGTTTTTT
cdr3_aa: CASGLGVGELFF

d_call: -
v_call: TRBV9
j_call: TRBJ1-2
clone_size: -
cdr3_nt: TGTGCCAGCAGCGTCGGTTCAGGGGCGTCCTATGGCTACACCTTC
cdr3_aa: CASSVGSGASYGYTF

d_call: -
v_call: TRBV11-2
j_call: TRBJ2-3
clone_size: -
cdr3_nt: TGTGCCAGCAGCCCCACTGGGAGGCTCAGCACAGATACGCAGTATTTT
cdr3_aa: CASSPTGRLSTDTQYF

d_call: -
v_call: TRBV6-5
j_call: TRBJ2-5
clone_size: -
cdr3_nt: TGTGCCAGCAGTTACGACAGGGAGACCCAGTACTTC
cdr3_aa: CASSYDRETQYF

d_call: TRBD1
v_call: TRBV5-1
j_call: TRBJ2-5
clone_size: -
cdr3_nt: TGCGCCAGCAGCGTCGGGACAGTACAAGAGACCCAGTACTTC
cdr3_aa: CASSVGTVQETQYF

d_call: TRBD1
v_call: TRBV24-1
j_call: TRBJ2-5
clone_size: -
cdr3_nt: TGTGCCACCAGTGATTGGAACAGGGGGCGCGAGACCCAGTACTTC
cdr3_aa: CATSDWNRGRETQYF

d_call: TRBD2
v_call: TRBV2
j_call: TRBJ2-7
clone_size: -
cdr3_nt: TGTGCCAGCAGTGGAAGGGCTAGCGGGCCGTCCGAGCAGTACTTC
cdr3_aa: CASSGRASGPSEQYF

d_call: TRBD1
v_call: TRBV7-9
j_call: TRBJ2-2
clone_size: once
cdr3_nt: TGTGCCAGCAGCTCACCCCGGGACAGATTCACCGGGGAGCTGTTTTTT
cdr3_aa: CASSSPRDRFTGELFF

d_call: TRBD1
v_call: TRBV18
j_call: TRBJ1-5
clone_size: few
cdr3_nt: TGTGCCAGCTCACCTAGACAGGGGGCGGGTCAGCCCCAGCATTTT
cdr3_aa: CASSPRQGAGQPQHF

d_call: TRBD2
v_call: TRBV7-9
j_call: TRBJ2-1
clone_size: many
cdr3_nt: TGTGCCAGCAGCTTATATAGCGGGGGGCATGAGCAGTTCTTC
cdr3_aa: CASSLYSGGHEQFF

d_call: -
v_call: TRBV27
j_call: TRBJ1-1
clone_size: -
cdr3_nt: TGTGCCAGCAGTTTCGGGGAAGGGGGTGAAGCTTTCTTT
cdr3_aa: CASSFGEGGEAFF

d_call: -
v_call: TRBV2
j_call: TRBJ2-1
clone_size: -
cdr3_nt: TGTGCCAGCAGTGAAGCGCTGGAGGATCCCGAGGAGTTCTTC
cdr3_aa: CASSEALEDPEEFF